This T cell receptor (beta chain) was identified during a study of technical replicates of blood from a handful of donors. Some clones are missing from TCRdb's copy, which holds only in-frame ones; the method was immunoSEQ multiplex PCR. The table lists 55,000 to 80,000 clones, around 92% of them singletons. This CDR3 spans 14 amino acids. Germline V lookup: CDR1 GTSNPN, CDR2 SVGIG (reference sequence). Trimming removed 8 bases from V and 3 bases from J; junction bases left unmatched: 11. This receptor was identified in a human donor in good health. Sample: T cells isolated from PBMCs. The V and J genes are TRBV30 and TRBJ1-1; 8 nucleotides align to TRBD1. Here the CDR3 DNA reads TGTGCCCAAAATACCGGGACAGGAGACACTGAAGCTTTCTTT. It specifies CAQNTGTGDTEAFF.